Presented here are 16 T cell receptor beta chains from one specimen sequenced in a study of T cell repertoires in cytomegalovirus infection. One entry per CDR3 protein, called by TCRdb with MiXCR from the reads. The table has a few hundred thousand distinct CDR3 sequences, 30% to 35% seen once. Their cognate antigens are unknown. This material consisted of cultured PBMCs, taken from culture after CMV antigen stimulation. The source of these receptors is a human donor in good health (CMV status not recorded). Some clones in this sample may be carry-over from other donors' samples.

The chain combines TRBV5-1 with TRBJ1-2; D is perhaps TRBD1 (5 bases). The V end lost 0 bases, the J end lost 4 bases, and 22 bases lay between the germline ends. Germline lookup yields CDR1 SGHRS and CDR2 YFSETQ. The CDR3 extends over 18 amino acids. CDR3 sequence: CASSLALTPGTLGYGYTF. DNA for the CDR3: TGCGCCAGCAGCTTGGCTTTAACCCCAGGGACCTTGGGCTATGGCTACACCTTC.

There are a few counts of this clonotype. The chain has TRBV12-3 or TRBV12-4 and TRBJ1-1; D possibly corresponds to TRBD1 (5 bases). The V gene lost 7 bases and the J gene lost 3 bases, with 15 bases spanning the gap. The CDR3 is 14 amino acids. In nucleotides, the CDR3 is TGTGCCAGCACCCTGGGGCGCCGCGACACTGAAGCTTTCTTT. It yields the protein CASTLGRRDTEAFF.

The gene calls are TRBV6-6 and TRBJ2-7, with D hard to call. Germline V lookup: CDR1 MNHNY, CDR2 SVGAGI (reference sequence). This CDR3 is built from 16 residues. Trimming shortened V by 6 bases and J by 3 bases, and 21 bases separated the two germline ends. The chain's CDR3 is CASSSPRAATNYEQYV. The DNA of the CDR3 is TGTGCCAGCAGCTCGCCCCGCGCGGCGACCAACTACGAGCAGTACGTC.

In DNA form, the CDR3 reads TGTGCCAGCCCCCTTCCAACCCGGGGACAGGGAACCGGGGAGCTGTTTTTT. It specifies CASPLPTRGQGTGELFF. The chain employs TRBV7-2 and TRBJ2-2; 9 bases line up with TRBD1. V lost 8 bases to trimming and J lost 5 bases; unmatched junction nucleotides: 15. Germline V gene lookup returns CDR1 SGHTA and CDR2 FQGNSA. This CDR3 contains 17 residues. Drawing the rest from reference TRBV7-2 and TRBJ2-2, the complete variable domain is GAGVSQSPSNKVTEKGKDVELRCDPISGHTALYWYRQSLGQGLEFLIYFQGNSAPDKSGLPSDRFSAERTGGSVSTLTIQRTQQEDSAVYLCASPLPTRGQGTGELFFGEGSRLTVL.

The chain combines TRBV28 with TRBJ2-5, with TRBD2 matching over 10 bases. Germline CDR1 MDHEN, CDR2 SYDVKM. The CDR3 spans 17 residues. V was clipped by 4 bases and J by 1 base; unmatched bases: 9. CDR3 region: CASSSMGGLALQETQYF. The CDR3 nucleotides read TGTGCCAGCAGTTCGATGGGGGGACTAGCGCTCCAAGAGACCCAGTACTTC.

CDR3 in amino acids: CASFDRDRGTYNEQFF. For the CDR3, the DNA is TGTGCCAGCTTTGACCGGGACAGGGGAACCTACAATGAGCAGTTCTTC. V gene TRBV18 combines with J gene TRBJ2-1; 10 bases agree with TRBD1. CDR1 KGHSH and CDR2 LQKENI come from the germline V gene. The CDR3 covers 16 residues. The ends lost 7 bases at V and 2 bases at J; junction bases unmatched: 8. The full variable domain, rest sourced from reference TRBV18 and TRBJ2-1, is NAGVMQNPRHLVRRRGQEARLRCSPMKGHSHVYWYRQLPEEGLKFMVYLQKENIIDESGMPKERFSAEFPKEGPSILRIQQVVRGDSAAYFCASFDRDRGTYNEQFFGPGTRLTVL.

This clonotype was found a few times. The chain joins TRBV7-2 to TRBJ2-1; D call uncertain. CDR3 length equals 13 residues. Trimming stripped 5 bases from V and 4 bases from J, with 9 bases between. The germline V gene has CDR1 SGHTA and CDR2 FQGNSA. CDR3 nucleotides: TGTGCCAGCAGCGCCCAGAGATACAATGAGCAGTTCTTC. Translated: CASSAQRYNEQFF.

The V call is TRBV9, the J call TRBJ1-2, with no clear D. This CDR3 region has 14 residues. Germline lookup yields CDR1 SGDLS and CDR2 YYNGEE. V was clipped by 3 bases and J by 4 bases, with 13 bases between them. The CDR3 DNA sequence: TGTGCCAGCAGCGACCCGGGCCGCGGCTATGGCTACACCTTC. Translated: CASSDPGRGYGYTF.

This clonotype was counted only a few times. The chain employs TRBV29-1 and TRBJ2-5; D ambiguous. The CDR3 contains 12 residues. V lost 7 bases and J 4 bases, leaving 13 bases between the germline ends. Germline V gene lookup returns CDR1 SQVTM and CDR2 ANQGSEA. CDR3: CSAVSRGETQYF. CDR3 in DNA: TGCAGCGCGGTATCCCGAGGAGAGACCCAGTACTTC.

This clonotype was seen only a few times. This chain connects TRBV10-3 to TRBJ1-5, with 12 bases fitting TRBD1. The CDR3 spans 15 residues. CDR1 is ENHRY and CDR2 is SYGVKD in the germline V gene. Losses at the gene ends were 6 bases for V and 5 bases for J; bases not matched to a gene: 5. The CDR3 DNA follows: TGTGCCATCAGCGGGGGACAGGGGGCACATCAGCCCCAGCATTTT. It translates to CAISGGQGAHQPQHF.

V gene TRBV4-3 combines with J gene TRBJ2-7; tentatively, D is TRBD1 (6 bases). Trimming took 5 bases from V and 3 from J, leaving 17 bases between them. The CDR3 consists of 15 residues. CDR1 is LGHNA and CDR2 is YSLEER in the germline V gene. The CDR3 DNA sequence: TGCGCCAGCAGCGGGGAACCAGGGGCGGTCTACGAGCAGTACTTC. It encodes CASSGEPGAVYEQYF.

This chain joins TRBV7-2 and TRBJ2-3, with a possible D match to TRBD1 (5 bases). This CDR3 comprises 15 residues. Trimming removed 3 bases from V and 0 bases from J, with 10 bases in between. CDR1 SGHTA and CDR2 FQGNSA come from the germline V gene. CDR3 coding DNA: TGTGCCAGCAGCTTCAGGGCAGCTAGCACAGATACGCAGTATTTT. Translation gives CASSFRAASTDTQYF.

For the CDR3, the DNA is TGTGCCAGCAGTTTGATGGGATATAGTTCAGATACGCAGTATTTT. As protein: CASSLMGYSSDTQYF. The chain joins TRBV27 to TRBJ2-3; D unresolved. The CDR3 length is 15 residues. Germline CDR1 reads MNHEY; CDR2 reads SMNVEV (reference sequence). The V gene lost 3 bases and the J gene lost 4 bases, with 14 bases spanning the gap.

The rearrangement joins TRBV19 to TRBJ2-3, with 8 bases matching TRBD2. Unmatched junction bases numbered 1, after V lost 4 bases and J lost 7 bases. The germline V gene has CDR1 LNHDA and CDR2 SQIVND (reference sequence). The CDR3 sequence is 12 residues long. CDR3 nucleotide sequence: TGTGCCAGTAGTACTAGCGGGCATACGCAGTATTTT. The encoded protein is CASSTSGHTQYF. The whole variable domain, remainder taken from reference TRBV19 and TRBJ2-3, is DGGITQSPKYLFRKEGQNVTLSCEQNLNHDAMYWYRQDPGQGLRLIYYSQIVNDFQKGDIAEGYSVSREKKESFPLTVTSAQKNPTAFYLCASSTSGHTQYFGPGTRLTVL.

This sequence joins TRBV10-3 and TRBJ2-5, with D perhaps TRBD2 (6 bases). V was cut by 5 bases and J by 5 bases, with 12 bases left in between. CDR3 length: 13 amino acids. CDR1 is ENHRY, CDR2 SYGVKD, per germline. CDR3 sequence (DNA): TGTGCCATCAGTCCCGGGACTGTGGAGACCCAGTACTTC. It encodes CAISPGTVETQYF.

The V and J genes are TRBV27 and TRBJ1-2, with unresolved D. Germline CDR1 MNHEY, CDR2 SMNVEV (reference sequence). The CDR3 sequence is 14 residues long. The V end lost 5 bases, the J end lost 6 bases, and 16 bases lay between the germline ends. The CDR3: CASSMDPTWDGYTF. CDR3 nucleotides: TGTGCCAGCAGTATGGACCCCACCTGGGATGGCTACACCTTC.